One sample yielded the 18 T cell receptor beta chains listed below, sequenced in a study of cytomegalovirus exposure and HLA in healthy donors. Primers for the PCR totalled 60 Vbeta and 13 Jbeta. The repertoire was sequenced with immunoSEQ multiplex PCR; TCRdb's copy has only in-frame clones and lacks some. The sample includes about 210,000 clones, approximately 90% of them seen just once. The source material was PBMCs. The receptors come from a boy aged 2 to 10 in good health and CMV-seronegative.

The chain's CDR3 is CASRLTGTGELFF. For the CDR3, the DNA is TGTGCCAGTAGACTAACAGGGACCGGGGAGCTGTTTTTT. This chain uses TRBV19 with TRBJ2-2, with D perhaps matching TRBD1 (6 bases). The CDR3 is 13 residues long. The ends were cut back, 6 bases at V and 5 bases at J, with 10 bases in the middle. Germline CDR1 LNHDA, CDR2 SQIVND (reference sequence).

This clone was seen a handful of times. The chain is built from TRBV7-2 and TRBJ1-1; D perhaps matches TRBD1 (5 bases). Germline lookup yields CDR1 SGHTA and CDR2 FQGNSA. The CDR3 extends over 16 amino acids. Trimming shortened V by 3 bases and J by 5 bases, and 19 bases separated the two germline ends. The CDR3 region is CASSFGGARRTTEAFF. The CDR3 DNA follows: TGTGCCAGCAGCTTTGGTGGGGCCCGCCGCACGACTGAAGCTTTCTTT.

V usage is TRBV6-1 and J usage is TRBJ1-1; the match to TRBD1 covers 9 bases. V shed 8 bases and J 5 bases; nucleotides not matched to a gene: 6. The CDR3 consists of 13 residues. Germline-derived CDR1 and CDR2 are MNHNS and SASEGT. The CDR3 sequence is CASGSTGGTEAFF. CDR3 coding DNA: TGTGCCAGCGGGTCGACAGGGGGTACTGAAGCTTTCTTT.

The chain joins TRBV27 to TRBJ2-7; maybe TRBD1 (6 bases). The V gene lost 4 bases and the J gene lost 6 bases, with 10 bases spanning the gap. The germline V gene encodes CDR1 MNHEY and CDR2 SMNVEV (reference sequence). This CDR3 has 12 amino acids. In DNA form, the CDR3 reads TGTGCCAGCAGTTCCTGGACAGCCGAGCAGTACTTC. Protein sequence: CASSSWTAEQYF.

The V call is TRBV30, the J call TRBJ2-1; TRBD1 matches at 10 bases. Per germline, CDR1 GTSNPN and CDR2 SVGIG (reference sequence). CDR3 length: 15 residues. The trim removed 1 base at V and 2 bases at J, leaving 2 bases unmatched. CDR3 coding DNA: TGTGCCTGGAGTGGGGACAGGGGACCCTACAATGAGCAGTTCTTC. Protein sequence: CAWSGDRGPYNEQFF. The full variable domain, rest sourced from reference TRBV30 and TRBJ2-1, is SQTIHQWPATLVQPVGSPLSLECTVEGTSNPNLYWYRQAAGRGLQLLFYSVGIGQISSEVPQNLSASRPQDRQFILSSKKLLLSDSGFYLCAWSGDRGPYNEQFFGPGTRLTVL.

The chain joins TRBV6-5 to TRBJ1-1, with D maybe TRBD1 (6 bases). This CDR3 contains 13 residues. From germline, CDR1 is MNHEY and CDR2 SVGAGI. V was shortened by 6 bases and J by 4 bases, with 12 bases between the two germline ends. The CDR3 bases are TGTGCCAGCAGCTACACAGGGCCCACTGAAGCTTTCTTT. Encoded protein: CASSYTGPTEAFF.

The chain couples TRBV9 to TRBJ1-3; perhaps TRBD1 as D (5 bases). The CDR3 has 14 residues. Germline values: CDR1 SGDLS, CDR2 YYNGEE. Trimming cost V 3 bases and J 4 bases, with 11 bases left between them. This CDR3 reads CASSAQGQGNTIYF. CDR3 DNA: TGTGCCAGCAGCGCTCAGGGCCAGGGAAACACCATATATTTT. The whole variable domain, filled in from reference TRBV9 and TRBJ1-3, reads DSGVTQTPKHLITATGQRVTLRCSPRSGDLSVYWYQQSLDQGLQFLIQYYNGEERAKGNILERFSAQQFPDLHSELNLSSLELGDSALYFCASSAQGQGNTIYFGEGSWLTVV.

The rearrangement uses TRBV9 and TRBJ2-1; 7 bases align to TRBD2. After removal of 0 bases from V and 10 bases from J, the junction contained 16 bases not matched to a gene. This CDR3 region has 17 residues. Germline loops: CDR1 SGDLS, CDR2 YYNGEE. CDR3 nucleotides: TGTGCCAGCAGCGTAGGGGAGGGAGCGGGGCATCGGAGGGAGCAGTTCTTC. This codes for CASSVGEGAGHRREQFF.

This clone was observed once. The CDR3 sequence: CAWGYGGKSGEKLFF. The DNA for the CDR3 is TGTGCCTGGGGCTACGGCGGGAAGTCTGGGGAAAAACTGTTTTTT. V gene TRBV30 combines with J gene TRBJ1-4; D not certain. The germline CDR1 and CDR2 sequences are GTSNPN and SVGIG (reference sequence). There are 15 residues in the CDR3. V lost 5 bases, J lost 8 bases, and 21 bases lay in between. Full variable domain (rest looked up from reference TRBV30 and TRBJ1-4): SQTIHQWPATLVQPVGSPLSLECTVEGTSNPNLYWYRQAAGRGLQLLFYSVGIGQISSEVPQNLSASRPQDRQFILSSKKLLLSDSGFYLCAWGYGGKSGEKLFFGSGTQLSVL.

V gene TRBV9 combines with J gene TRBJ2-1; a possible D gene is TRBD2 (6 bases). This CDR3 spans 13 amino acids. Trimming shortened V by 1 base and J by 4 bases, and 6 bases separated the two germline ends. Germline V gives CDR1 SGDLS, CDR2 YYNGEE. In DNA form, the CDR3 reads TGTGCCAGCAGCGTAAGCGGGTACAATGAGCAGTTCTTC. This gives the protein CASSVSGYNEQFF.

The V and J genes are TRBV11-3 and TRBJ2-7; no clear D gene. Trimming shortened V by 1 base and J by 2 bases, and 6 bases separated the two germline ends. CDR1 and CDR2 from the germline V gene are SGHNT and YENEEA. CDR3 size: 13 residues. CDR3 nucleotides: TGTGCCAGCAGCTTAGTCAGCGCCTACGAGCAGTACTTC. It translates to CASSLVSAYEQYF.

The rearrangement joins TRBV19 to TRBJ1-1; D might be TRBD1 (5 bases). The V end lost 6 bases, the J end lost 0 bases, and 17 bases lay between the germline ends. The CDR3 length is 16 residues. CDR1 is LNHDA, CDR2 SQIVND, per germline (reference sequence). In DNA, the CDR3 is TGTGCCAGTAGATCGATGGGGACTCGCATGAACACTGAAGCTTTCTTT. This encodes CASRSMGTRMNTEAFF. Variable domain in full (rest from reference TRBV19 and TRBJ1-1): DGGITQSPKYLFRKEGQNVTLSCEQNLNHDAMYWYRQDPGQGLRLIYYSQIVNDFQKGDIAEGYSVSREKKESFPLTVTSAQKNPTAFYLCASRSMGTRMNTEAFFGQGTRLTVV.

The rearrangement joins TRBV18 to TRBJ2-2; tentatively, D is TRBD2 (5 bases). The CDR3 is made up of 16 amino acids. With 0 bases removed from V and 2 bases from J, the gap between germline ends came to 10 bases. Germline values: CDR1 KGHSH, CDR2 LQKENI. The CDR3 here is CASSPPALVNTGELFF. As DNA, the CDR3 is TGTGCCAGCTCACCACCGGCACTAGTAAACACCGGGGAGCTGTTTTTT.

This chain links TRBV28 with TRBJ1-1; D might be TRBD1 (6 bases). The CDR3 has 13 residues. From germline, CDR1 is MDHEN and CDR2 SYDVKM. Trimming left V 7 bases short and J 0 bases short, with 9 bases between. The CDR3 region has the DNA TGTGCCAGCACTGGGGGCATGAACACTGAAGCTTTCTTT. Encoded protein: CASTGGMNTEAFF.

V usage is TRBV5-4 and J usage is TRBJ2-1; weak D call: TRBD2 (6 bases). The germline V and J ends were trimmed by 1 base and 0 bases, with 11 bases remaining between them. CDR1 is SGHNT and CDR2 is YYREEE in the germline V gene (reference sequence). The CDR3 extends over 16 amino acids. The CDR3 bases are TGTGCCAGCAGCTTGAGTCGGGGGAGCTCCTACAATGAGCAGTTCTTC. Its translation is CASSLSRGSSYNEQFF.

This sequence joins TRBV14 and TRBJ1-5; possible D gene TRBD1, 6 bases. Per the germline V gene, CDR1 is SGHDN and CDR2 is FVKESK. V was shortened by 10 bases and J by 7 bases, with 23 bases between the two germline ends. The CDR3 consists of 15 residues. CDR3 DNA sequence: TGTGCCATTTCGGCCCCCAGGGGAAGGAGCCAGCCCCAGCATTTT. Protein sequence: CAISAPRGRSQPQHF.

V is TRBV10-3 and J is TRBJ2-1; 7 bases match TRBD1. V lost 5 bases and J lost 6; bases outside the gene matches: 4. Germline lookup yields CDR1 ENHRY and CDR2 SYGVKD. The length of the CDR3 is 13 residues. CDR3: CAISTDRANEQFF. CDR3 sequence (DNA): TGTGCCATCAGTACAGACAGGGCCAATGAGCAGTTCTTC.

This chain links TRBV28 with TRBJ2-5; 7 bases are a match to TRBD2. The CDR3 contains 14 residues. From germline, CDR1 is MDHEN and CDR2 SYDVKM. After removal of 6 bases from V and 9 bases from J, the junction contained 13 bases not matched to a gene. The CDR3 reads CASSSGDYQGSQYF. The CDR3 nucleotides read TGTGCCAGCAGCTCGGGGGACTATCAAGGTTCCCAGTACTTC.